These 14 T cell receptor beta chains were sequenced from one sample in a study of T cells after yellow fever vaccination. One entry per CDR3 protein, called by TCRdb with MiXCR from the 5' RACE reads. The sample includes more than 350,000 distinct CDR3 sequences, approximately 10% of them seen just once. The sample here was PBMCs, taken on the day of the first yellow fever vaccination. Receptors were obtained from a young man who received the YFV17D yellow fever vaccine.

The chain carries TRBV12-3 or TRBV12-4 and TRBJ2-7; 7 bases are a match to TRBD1. The CDR3 is made up of 13 amino acids. The junction had 4 bases not matched to a gene; V was cut back by 6 bases and J by 2 bases. Here the CDR3 reads CASRTGQAYEQYF. In nucleotides, the CDR3 is TGTGCCAGCAGGACAGGGCAGGCCTACGAGCAGTACTTC.

This sequence joins TRBV27 and TRBJ2-1, with TRBD1 matching 7 bases. Per germline, CDR1 MNHEY and CDR2 SMNVEV (reference sequence). This CDR3 is built from 14 residues. With V trimmed by 6 bases and J by 2 bases, 4 bases remained unmatched. CDR3 protein: CASSDRDTYNEQFF. The DNA for the CDR3 is TGTGCCAGCAGCGACAGGGATACCTACAATGAGCAGTTCTTC.

In its sample, this clonotype was seen many times. This rearrangement joins TRBV7-2 to TRBJ1-2; TRBD1 agrees at 8 bases. This CDR3 has 14 amino acids. The J segment lost 8 bases and the V segment lost 5 bases, leaving 10 bases of the junction unmatched. CDR1 is SGHTA, CDR2 FQGNSA, per germline. The CDR3 here is CASSPMGTGEGYTF. The CDR3 nucleotides are TGTGCCAGCAGCCCGATGGGGACAGGAGAGGGCTACACCTTC.

This clonotype has more than one count but fewer than ten. The chain carries TRBV10-3 and TRBJ1-5; 9 bases fit TRBD1. The CDR3 covers 15 residues. Losses at the gene ends were 2 bases for V and 6 bases for J; bases not matched to a gene: 5. Looked up from germline, CDR1 is ENHRY and CDR2 is SYGVKD. CDR3 nucleotides: TGTGCCATCAGTGAGGGACAGGGGTATGGTCAGCCCCAGCATTTT. Protein sequence: CAISEGQGYGQPQHF.

This clonotype occurred a few times. The chain links TRBV25-1 to TRBJ2-2; 9 nucleotides line up with TRBD1. The CDR3 length is 16 residues. J was trimmed by 3 bases and V by 5 bases; bases with no gene match: 7. Germline V gives CDR1 MGHDK, CDR2 SYGVNS. The CDR3 here is CASSSSGTGYTGELFF. The CDR3, as DNA: TGTGCCAGCAGTTCCTCCGGGACAGGGTACACCGGGGAGCTGTTTTTT.

This clonotype was seen a few times. This chain connects TRBV6-2 or TRBV6-3 to TRBJ2-7; the D gene is possibly TRBD2 (5 bases). Per germline, CDR1 MNHEY and CDR2 SVGEGT. The CDR3 is 12 amino acids. Trimming stripped 6 bases from V and 7 bases from J, with 13 bases between. The CDR3 sequence: CASRPPGREQYV. CDR3 nucleotide sequence: TGTGCCAGCAGACCGCCGGGGAGAGAGCAGTACGTC.

This clonotype has only a few counts. The chain couples TRBV12-3 or TRBV12-4 to TRBJ2-7, with D unclear. The ends were cut back, 2 bases at V and 5 bases at J, with 10 bases in the middle. The CDR3 is 13 residues long. CDR3 bases: TGTGCCAGCAGTTTAAGTTTTACAGACGAGCAGTACTTC. Amino acids: CASSLSFTDEQYF.

The chain recombines TRBV12-3 or TRBV12-4 with TRBJ1-1; D is ambiguous. The CDR3 contains 16 residues. V lost 0 bases, J lost 2 bases, and 13 bases lay in between. The CDR3 sequence is CASSLAGRLGNTEAFF. The CDR3 bases are TGTGCCAGCAGTTTAGCAGGGAGGTTGGGAAACACTGAAGCTTTCTTT.

This chain joins TRBV7-9 and TRBJ2-7; D remains ambiguous. V gave up 2 bases and J gave up 6 bases, with 14 bases separating them. CDR1 is SEHNR, CDR2 FQNEAQ, per germline (reference sequence). The CDR3 has 14 amino acids. CDR3 protein: CASSLIGLSSEQYF. The CDR3 nucleotides read TGTGCCAGCAGCTTAATCGGCCTTTCGTCCGAGCAGTACTTC.

This clonotype was seen a few times. The chain links TRBV7-2 to TRBJ2-3; 9 bases map to TRBD2. The germline V gene has CDR1 SGHTA and CDR2 FQGNSA. This CDR3 spans 14 amino acids. The V segment lost 8 bases and the J segment 2 bases; nucleotides outside the gene matches: 5. This chain's CDR3 is CASPSGGHTDTQYF. The CDR3 DNA sequence: TGTGCCAGCCCGAGCGGGGGGCACACAGATACGCAGTATTTT.

This chain connects TRBV19 to TRBJ2-7, with 9 bases matching TRBD1. The CDR3 length is 14 residues. CDR1 and CDR2 (germline): LNHDA, SQIVND (reference sequence). V was clipped by 6 bases and J by 5 bases; unmatched bases: 8. The CDR3 is CASSRRDRADEQYF. CDR3 nucleotides: TGTGCCAGTAGCCGGCGGGACAGGGCGGACGAGCAGTACTTC.

Ten or more counts support this clonotype. V usage is TRBV7-2 and J usage is TRBJ2-6; no clear D gene. This CDR3 contains 14 residues. Germline V lookup: CDR1 SGHTA, CDR2 FQGNSA. The ends were cut back, 11 bases at V and 0 bases at J, with 11 bases in the middle. CDR3 sequence: CAGSGDSGANVLTF. The DNA for the CDR3 is TGTGCCGGAAGTGGGGACTCTGGGGCCAACGTCCTGACTTTC.

In this sample, this clonotype turned up a few times. The rearrangement links TRBV9 to TRBJ2-2; TRBD2 matches 8 bases. Germline V gene lookup returns CDR1 SGDLS and CDR2 YYNGEE. The CDR3 runs 17 residues. The V gene end was trimmed by 0 bases and the J gene end by 5 bases; junction bases not matched to a gene: 9. This CDR3 is CASSVGISGSSTGELFF. In DNA form, the CDR3 reads TGTGCCAGCAGCGTAGGAATCAGCGGGAGTTCGACCGGGGAGCTGTTTTTT.

This clonotype turned up a few times. The chain combines TRBV6-1 with TRBJ2-7, with TRBD1 matching 7 bases. Germline values: CDR1 MNHNS, CDR2 SASEGT. CDR3 length equals 16 residues. V trimming: 6 bases; J trimming: 5 bases; junction bases outside the gene matches: 16. CDR3 region: CASRQPPGRGSHEQYF. The CDR3 DNA reads as TGTGCCAGCAGACAACCCCCCGGCAGGGGGTCTCACGAGCAGTACTTC.